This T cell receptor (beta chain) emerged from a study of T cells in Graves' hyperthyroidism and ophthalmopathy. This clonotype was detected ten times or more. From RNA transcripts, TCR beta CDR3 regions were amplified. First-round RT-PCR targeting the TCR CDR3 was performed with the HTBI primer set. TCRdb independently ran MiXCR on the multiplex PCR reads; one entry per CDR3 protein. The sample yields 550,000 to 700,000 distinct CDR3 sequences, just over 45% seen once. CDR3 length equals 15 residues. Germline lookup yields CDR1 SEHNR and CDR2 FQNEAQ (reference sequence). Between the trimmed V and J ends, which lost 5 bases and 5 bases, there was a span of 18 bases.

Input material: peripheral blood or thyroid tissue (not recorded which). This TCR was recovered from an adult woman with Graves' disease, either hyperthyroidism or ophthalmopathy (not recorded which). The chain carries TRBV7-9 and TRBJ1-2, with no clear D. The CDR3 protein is CASSRGRGKGYGYTF. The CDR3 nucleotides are TGTGCCAGCAGCCGCGGGAGAGGGAAGGGTTATGGCTACACCTTC.